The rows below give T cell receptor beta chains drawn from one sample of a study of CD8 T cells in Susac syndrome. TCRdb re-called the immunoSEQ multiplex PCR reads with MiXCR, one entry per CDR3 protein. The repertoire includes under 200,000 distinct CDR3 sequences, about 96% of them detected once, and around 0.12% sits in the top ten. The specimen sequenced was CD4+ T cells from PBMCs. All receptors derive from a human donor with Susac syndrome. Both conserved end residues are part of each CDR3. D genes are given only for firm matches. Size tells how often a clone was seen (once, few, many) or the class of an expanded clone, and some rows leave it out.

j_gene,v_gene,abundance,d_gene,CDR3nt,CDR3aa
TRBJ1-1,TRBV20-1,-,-,TGCAGTGCTAGTATTAGAGGGTACACTGAAGCTTTCTTT,CSASIRGYTEAFF
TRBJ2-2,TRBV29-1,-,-,TGCAGCGTATATCGCCCCTACCGCGACACCGGGGAGCTGTTTTTT,CSVYRPYRDTGELFF
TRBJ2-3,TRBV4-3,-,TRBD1,TGCGCCAGCAGCCAAGACTTGGCAGGGGGCCCCACAGATACGCAGTATTTT,CASSQDLAGGPTDTQYF
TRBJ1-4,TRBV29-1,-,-,TGCAGCGTTTCGGAGGGAGGATTAGAGAATGAAAAACTGTTTTTT,CSVSEGGLENEKLFF
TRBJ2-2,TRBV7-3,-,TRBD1,TGTGCCAGCAGCTGGGACAGCACCGGGGAGCTGTTTTTT,CASSWDSTGELFF
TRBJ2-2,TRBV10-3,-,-,TGTGCCTCAAAGGGGGAGGGCACCGGGGAGCTGTTTTTT,CASKGEGTGELFF
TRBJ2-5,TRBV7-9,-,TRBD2,TGTGCCAGCAGCGCTAGCGGTGGGGAGACCCAGTACTTC,CASSASGGETQYF
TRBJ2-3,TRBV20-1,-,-,TGCAGTGCCGCAGTGCTAGGGCGGGGAGGCACAGATACGCAGTATTTT,CSAAVLGRGGTDTQYF
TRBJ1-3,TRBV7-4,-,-,TGTGCCAGCAGCATAGGACAGATCTCTGGAAACACCATATATTTT,CASSIGQISGNTIYF
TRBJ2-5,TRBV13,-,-,TGTGCCAGCAGCACCCGGACAGTCCAAGAGACCCAGTACTTC,CASSTRTVQETQYF
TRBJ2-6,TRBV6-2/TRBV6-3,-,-,TGTGCCAGCAGTTATCGGGGCTTCTTCGGGGCCAACGTCCTGACTTTC,CASSYRGFFGANVLTF
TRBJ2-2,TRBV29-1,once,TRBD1,TGCAGCGTTTTAGTACAGGGGATCGGGGAGCTGTTTTTT,CSVLVQGIGELFF
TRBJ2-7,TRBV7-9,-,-,TGTGCCAGCAGCTTATCGGGGGACGAGCAGTACTTC,CASSLSGDEQYF
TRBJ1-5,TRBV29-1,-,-,TGCAGCGTGGGTTATGCAGGTGCCAATCAGCCCCAGCATTTT,CSVGYAGANQPQHF
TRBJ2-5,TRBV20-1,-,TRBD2,TGCAGTGCCACCTTGACTAGCGGGCAAGAGACCCAGTACTTC,CSATLTSGQETQYF
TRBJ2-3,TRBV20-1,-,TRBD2,TGCAGTGCCGGGACTAGCAGAAGCACAGATACGCAGTATTTT,CSAGTSRSTDTQYF
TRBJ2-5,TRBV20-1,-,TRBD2,TGCAGTGCTCGGACTAGCGGGACTCAAGAGACCCAGTACTTC,CSARTSGTQETQYF
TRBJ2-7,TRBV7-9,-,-,TGTGCCAGCAGTCCTGGACTTAGGTACGAGCAGTACTTC,CASSPGLRYEQYF
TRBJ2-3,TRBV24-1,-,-,TGTGCCACCAGTGATTTGCAAGATACGCAGTATTTT,CATSDLQDTQYF
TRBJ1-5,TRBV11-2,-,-,TGTGCCAGCAGCTTAGGTCGTTATCAGCCCCAGCATTTT,CASSLGRYQPQHF
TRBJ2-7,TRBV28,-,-,TGTGCCAGCAGTTTAAAATACGAGCAGTACTTC,CASSLKYEQYF
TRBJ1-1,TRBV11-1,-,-,TGTGCCAGCAGCTTAGTAGTCGAAGGGACTGAAGCTTTCTTT,CASSLVVEGTEAFF
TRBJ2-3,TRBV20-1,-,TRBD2,TGCAGTGCCGAGGGGGCTAGCGGGAGGGTAGATACGCAGTATTTT,CSAEGASGRVDTQYF
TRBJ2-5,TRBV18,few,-,TGTGCCAGCTCACTCAAGTTACAAGAGACCCAGTACTTC,CASSLKLQETQYF
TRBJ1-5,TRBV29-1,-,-,TGCAGCGTTGGGGGGGCCGGGCAGCCCCAGCATTTT,CSVGGAGQPQHF
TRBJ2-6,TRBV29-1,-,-,TGCAGCGTTTCAGGGTGGTTCGGGGCTGGGGCCAACGTCCTGACTTTC,CSVSGWFGAGANVLTF
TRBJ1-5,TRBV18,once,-,TGTGCCAGCTCACCAAGGGACGGCAATCAGCCCCAGCATTTT,CASSPRDGNQPQHF
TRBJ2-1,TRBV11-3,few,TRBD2,TGTGCCAGTCGACCGGGGGGGACCTACAATGAGCAGTTCTTC,CASRPGGTYNEQFF
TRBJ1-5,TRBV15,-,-,TGTGCCACCAGCAGACAGGGACCCGCCTCGCCCCAGCATTTT,CATSRQGPASPQHF
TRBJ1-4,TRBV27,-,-,TGTGCCAGCAGGCCGCTGGGGGCTACTAATGAAAAACTGTTTTTT,CASRPLGATNEKLFF
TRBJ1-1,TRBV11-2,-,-,TGTGCCAGCAGCGCCCAGGGACACGGCACTGAAGCTTTCTTT,CASSAQGHGTEAFF
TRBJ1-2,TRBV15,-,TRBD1,TGTGCCACCAGCAGAGGCCAGGGGGCGGTTTCCTCTGGCTACACCTTC,CATSRGQGAVSSGYTF
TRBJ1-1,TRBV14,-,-,TGTGCCAGCAGCCAAGATCTTGGGCAAGGGAACACTGAAGCTTTCTTT,CASSQDLGQGNTEAFF
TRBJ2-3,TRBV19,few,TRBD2,TGTGCCAGTACCGAGACTAGCGGTAGCACAGATACGCAGTATTTT,CASTETSGSTDTQYF
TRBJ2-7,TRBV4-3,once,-,TGCGCCAGCAGCCCAGGCCGGGCTCTTTATTCCTACGAGCAGTACTTC,CASSPGRALYSYEQYF
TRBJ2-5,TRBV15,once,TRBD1,TGTGCCACCAGCAGAGAGGCGACAGGGCCCCAAGAGACCCAGTACTTC,CATSREATGPQETQYF
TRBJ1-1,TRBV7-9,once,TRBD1,TGTGCCAGCAGCCCACAGGGGGCCATGAACACTGAAGCTTTCTTT,CASSPQGAMNTEAFF
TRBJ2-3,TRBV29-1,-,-,TGCAGCATGAGGGGTGGGAGCACAGATACGCAGTATTTT,CSMRGGSTDTQYF
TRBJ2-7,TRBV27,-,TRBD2,TGTGCCAGCAGTTCCACCAGCGGGAAGGGTGCCGCGCAGTACTTC,CASSSTSGKGAAQYF
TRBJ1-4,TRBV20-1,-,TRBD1,TGCAGTGCTGGGGAGGGGGCGTATAATGAAAAACTGTTTTTT,CSAGEGAYNEKLFF